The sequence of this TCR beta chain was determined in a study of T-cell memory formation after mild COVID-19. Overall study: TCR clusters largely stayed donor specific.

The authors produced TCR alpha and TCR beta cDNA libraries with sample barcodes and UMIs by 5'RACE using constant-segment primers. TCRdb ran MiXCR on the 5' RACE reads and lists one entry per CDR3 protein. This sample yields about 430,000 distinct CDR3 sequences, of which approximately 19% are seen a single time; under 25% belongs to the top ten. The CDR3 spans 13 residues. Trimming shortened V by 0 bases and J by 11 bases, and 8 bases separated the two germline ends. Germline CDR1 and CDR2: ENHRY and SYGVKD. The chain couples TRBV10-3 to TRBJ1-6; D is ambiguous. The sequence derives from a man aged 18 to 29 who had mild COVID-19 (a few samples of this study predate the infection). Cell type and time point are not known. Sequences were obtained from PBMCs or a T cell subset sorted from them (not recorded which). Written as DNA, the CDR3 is TGTGCCATCAGTGAGTCGGGCAGGACACCCCTCCACTTT. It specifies CAISESGRTPLHF.